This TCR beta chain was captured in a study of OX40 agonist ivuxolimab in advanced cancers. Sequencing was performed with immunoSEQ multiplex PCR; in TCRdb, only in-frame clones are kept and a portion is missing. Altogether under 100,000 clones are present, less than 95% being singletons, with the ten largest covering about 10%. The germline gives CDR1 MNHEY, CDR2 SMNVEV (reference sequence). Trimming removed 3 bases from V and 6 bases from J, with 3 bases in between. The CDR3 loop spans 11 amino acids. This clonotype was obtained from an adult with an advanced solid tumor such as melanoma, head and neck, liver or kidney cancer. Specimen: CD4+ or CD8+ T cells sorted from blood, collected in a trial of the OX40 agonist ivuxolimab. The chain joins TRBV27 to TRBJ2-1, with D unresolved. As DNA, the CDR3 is TGTGCCAGCAGTTTCTCCAATGAGCAGTTCTTC. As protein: CASSFSNEQFF.